This T cell receptor beta chain derives from a study of T cells in Graves' hyperthyroidism and ophthalmopathy. Whole-study findings and limits: In the blood, most expanded thyroid clonotypes above 0.001 appeared as well.

Graves' hyperthyroidism was deemed stable absent ophthalmopathy progression within 18 months. Uncontrolled infection, other autoimmune disease, pregnancy or lactation excluded patients. TCR beta CDR3 regions were amplified from RNA. In the first-round RT-PCR of the TCR CDR3, the HTBI primer set was used. From the multiplex PCR reads, TCRdb called clonotypes with MiXCR, one entry per CDR3 protein. The sample comprises about 200,000 distinct CDR3 sequences, roughly a sixth of which are singletons, and about half rests with the top ten. This clonotype showed up many times. Its specificity is not known. CDR3 length: 16 residues. Trimming cost V 5 bases and J 2 bases, with 16 bases left between them. The germline V gene encodes CDR1 SGHAT and CDR2 FQNNGV.

Sequenced input: blood. The sequence came from a woman aged 45 to 65 with Graves' hyperthyroidism. V and J are TRBV11-2 and TRBJ2-1; no definite D call. In nucleotides, the CDR3 is TGTGCCAGCAGCACCCTCTTTGCGGAGACCTACAATGAGCAGTTCTTC. This encodes CASSTLFAETYNEQFF.